The subject of this entry is one TCR beta chain. Antigen specificity is unknown. Per germline, CDR1 SGHTA and CDR2 FQGNSA. V shed 5 bases and J 2 bases; nucleotides not matched to a gene: 2. The CDR3 runs to 14 residues. This record comes from a study of OX40 agonist ivuxolimab in advanced cancers. Study-level background: Intravenous ivuxolimab was administered to patients every 2 weeks at 0.01 to 10 mg/kg.

The data were produced by immunoSEQ multiplex PCR, yet TCRdb's version contains in-frame clones alone and is incomplete. The sample comprises 46,000 or so clones, around 87% of which are singletons, and about 11% rests with the top ten. The study, taken as a whole, reports: CD4+ T cells averaged fewer expanded clones than CD8+ T cells. Clonal expansion was seen in CD4+ and CD8+ blood T cells by week 6 at 0.1 to 3.0 mg/kg.

J is TRBJ2-7 and V is TRBV7-2; 11 bases align to TRBD2. The TCR sequence derives from an adult with an advanced solid tumor such as melanoma, head and neck, liver or kidney cancer. The source material was CD4+ or CD8+ T cells sorted from blood, sampled in a trial of the OX40 agonist ivuxolimab. The CDR3 loop is CASSPGLAAYEQYF. The DNA for the CDR3 is TGTGCCAGCAGCCCGGGACTAGCGGCCTACGAGCAGTACTTC.